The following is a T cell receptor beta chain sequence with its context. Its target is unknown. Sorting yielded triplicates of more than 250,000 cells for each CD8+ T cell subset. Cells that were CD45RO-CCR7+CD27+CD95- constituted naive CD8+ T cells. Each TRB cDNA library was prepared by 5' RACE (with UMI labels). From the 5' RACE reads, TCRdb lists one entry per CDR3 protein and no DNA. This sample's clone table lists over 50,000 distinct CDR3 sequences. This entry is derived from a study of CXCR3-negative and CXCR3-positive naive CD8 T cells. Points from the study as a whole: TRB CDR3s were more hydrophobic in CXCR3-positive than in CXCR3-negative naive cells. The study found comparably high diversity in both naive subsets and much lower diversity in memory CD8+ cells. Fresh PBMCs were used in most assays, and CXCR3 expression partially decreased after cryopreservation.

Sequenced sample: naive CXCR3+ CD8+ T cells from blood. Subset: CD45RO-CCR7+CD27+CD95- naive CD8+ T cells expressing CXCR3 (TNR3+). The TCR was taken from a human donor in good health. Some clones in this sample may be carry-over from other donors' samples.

CDR3 in amino acids: CATTPNYGYTF. The gene calls are TRBV7-9 and TRBJ1-2. CDR3 length: 11 amino acids. Germline V gene data show CDR1 as SEHNR and CDR2 as FQNEAQ (reference sequence).